This T cell receptor (beta chain) was obtained from a study of T cell repertoires in cytomegalovirus infection. At the level of the study: Through public TCR beta signatures, both CMV infection and matching HLA type were indicated.

General observations from the study: HLA-C-restricted CMV clonotypes gave the most frequent clonotype in two of eight donors. Public TCR beta family frequency separated CMV-and-HLA carriers, including in an independent cohort.

Via MiXCR, TCRdb re-called the reads, giving one row per CDR3 protein. Among about 490,000 distinct CDR3 sequences listed, approximately 10% were seen once. This clonotype was found many times. Its antigen is currently unknown. This receptor was identified in a human donor in good health (CMV status not recorded). Some clones in this sample may be carry-over from other donors' samples. Sequenced sample: PBMCs.

CDR3 in amino acids: CASSSRQGRGQPQHF. The DNA for the CDR3 is TGTGCCAGCAGTTCCCGACAGGGTCGGGGGCAGCCCCAGCATTTT. The chain links TRBV6-2 or TRBV6-3 to TRBJ1-5; TRBD1 matches 7 bases. CDR3 length: 15 residues. V shed 4 bases and J 7 bases; nucleotides not matched to a gene: 10. Germline V gene lookup returns CDR1 MNHEY and CDR2 SVGEGT.